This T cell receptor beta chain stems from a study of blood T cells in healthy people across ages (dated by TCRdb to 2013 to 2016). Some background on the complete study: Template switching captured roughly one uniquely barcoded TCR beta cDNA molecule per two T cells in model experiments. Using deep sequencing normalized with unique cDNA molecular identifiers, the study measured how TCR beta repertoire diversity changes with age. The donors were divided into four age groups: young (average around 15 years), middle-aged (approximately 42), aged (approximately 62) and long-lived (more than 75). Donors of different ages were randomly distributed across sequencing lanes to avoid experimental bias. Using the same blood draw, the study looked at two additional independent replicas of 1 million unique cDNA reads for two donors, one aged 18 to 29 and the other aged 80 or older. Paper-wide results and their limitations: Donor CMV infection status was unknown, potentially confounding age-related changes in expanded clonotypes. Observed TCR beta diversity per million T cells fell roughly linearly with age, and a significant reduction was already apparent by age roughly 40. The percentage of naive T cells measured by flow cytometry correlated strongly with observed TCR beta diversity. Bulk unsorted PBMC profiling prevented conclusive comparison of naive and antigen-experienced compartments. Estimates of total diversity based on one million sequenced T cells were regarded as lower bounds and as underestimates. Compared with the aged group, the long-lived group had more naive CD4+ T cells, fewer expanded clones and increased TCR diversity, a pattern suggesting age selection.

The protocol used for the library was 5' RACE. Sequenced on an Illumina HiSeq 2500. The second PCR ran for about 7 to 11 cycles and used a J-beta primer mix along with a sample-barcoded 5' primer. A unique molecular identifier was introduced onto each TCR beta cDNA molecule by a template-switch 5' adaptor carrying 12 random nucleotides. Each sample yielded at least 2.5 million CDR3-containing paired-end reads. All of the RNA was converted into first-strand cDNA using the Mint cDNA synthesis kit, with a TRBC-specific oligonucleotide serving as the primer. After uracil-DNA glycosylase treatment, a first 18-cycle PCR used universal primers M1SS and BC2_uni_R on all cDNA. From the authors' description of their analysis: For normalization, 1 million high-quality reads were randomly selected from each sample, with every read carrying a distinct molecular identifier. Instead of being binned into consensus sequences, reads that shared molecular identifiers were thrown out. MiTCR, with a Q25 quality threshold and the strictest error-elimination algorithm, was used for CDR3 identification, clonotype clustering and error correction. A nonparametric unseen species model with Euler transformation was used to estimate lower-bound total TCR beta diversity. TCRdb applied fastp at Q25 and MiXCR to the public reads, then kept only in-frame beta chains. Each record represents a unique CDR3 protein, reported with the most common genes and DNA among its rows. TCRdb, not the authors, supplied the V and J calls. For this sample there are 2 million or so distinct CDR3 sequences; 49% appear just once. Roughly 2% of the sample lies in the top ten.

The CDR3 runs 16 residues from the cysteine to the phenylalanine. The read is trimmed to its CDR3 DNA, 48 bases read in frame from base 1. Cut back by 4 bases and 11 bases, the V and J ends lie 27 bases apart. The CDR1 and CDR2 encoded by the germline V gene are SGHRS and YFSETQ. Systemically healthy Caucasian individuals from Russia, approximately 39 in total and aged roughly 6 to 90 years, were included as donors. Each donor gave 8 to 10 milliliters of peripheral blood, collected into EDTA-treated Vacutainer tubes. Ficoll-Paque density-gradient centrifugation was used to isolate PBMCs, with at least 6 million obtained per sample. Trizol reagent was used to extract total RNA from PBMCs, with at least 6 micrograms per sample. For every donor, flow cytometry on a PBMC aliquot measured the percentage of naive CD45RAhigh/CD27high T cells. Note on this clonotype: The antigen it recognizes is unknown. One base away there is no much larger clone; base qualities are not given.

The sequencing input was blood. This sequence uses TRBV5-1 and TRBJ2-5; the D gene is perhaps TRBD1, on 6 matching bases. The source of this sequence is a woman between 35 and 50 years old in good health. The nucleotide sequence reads TGCGCCAGCAGCCAGGCGGACAGCGGCTCCTATAATGAGCAGTACTTC. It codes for CASSQADSGSYNEQYF. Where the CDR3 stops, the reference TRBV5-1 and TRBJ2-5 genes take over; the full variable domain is KAGVTQTPRYLIKTRGQQVTLSCSPISGHRSVSWYQQTPGQGLQFLFEYFSETQRNKGNFPGRFSGRQFSNSRSEMNVSTLELGDSALYLCASSQADSGSYNEQYFGPGTRLLVL.